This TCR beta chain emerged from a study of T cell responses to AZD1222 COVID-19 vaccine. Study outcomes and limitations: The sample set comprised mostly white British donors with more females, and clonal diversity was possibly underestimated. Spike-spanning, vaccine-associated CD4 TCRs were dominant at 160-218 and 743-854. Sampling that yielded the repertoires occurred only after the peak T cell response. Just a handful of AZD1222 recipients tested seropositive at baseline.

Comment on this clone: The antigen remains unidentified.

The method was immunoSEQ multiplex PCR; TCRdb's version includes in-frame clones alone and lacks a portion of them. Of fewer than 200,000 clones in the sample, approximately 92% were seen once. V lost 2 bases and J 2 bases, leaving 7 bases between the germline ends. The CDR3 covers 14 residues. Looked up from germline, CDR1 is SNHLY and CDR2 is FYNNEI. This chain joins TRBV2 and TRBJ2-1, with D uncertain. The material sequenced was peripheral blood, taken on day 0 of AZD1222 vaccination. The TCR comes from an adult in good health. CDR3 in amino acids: CASSEIPPYNEQFF. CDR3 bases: TGTGCCAGCAGTGAAATACCCCCCTACAATGAGCAGTTCTTC.